This T cell receptor beta chain was obtained from a study of blood T cells in healthy people across ages. General observations from the study: Significant beta diversity loss was already apparent by age roughly 44, declining roughly linearly.

This clonotype was detected many times. Its antigen is not known. Together with a sample-barcoded 5' primer, a J-beta primer mix was included in a second PCR lasting about 7 to 12 cycles. Each CDR3 protein is one row after TCRdb ran MiXCR on the 5' RACE reads. The sample consists of 1.5 million to 2 million distinct CDR3 sequences, 35% to 50% of them appearing once. Germline V gives CDR1 SQVTM, CDR2 ANQGSEA. Between the trimmed V and J ends, which lost 6 bases and 3 bases, there was a span of 14 bases. The CDR3 has 13 amino acids. The rearrangement uses TRBV29-1 and TRBJ2-5; D may be TRBD1 (6 bases). This TCR was sampled from a human donor in good health. The sample consisted of blood. CDR3 in amino acids: CSVRTDRKETQYF. The CDR3 nucleotides read TGCAGCGTCCGCACTGACAGGAAAGAGACCCAGTACTTC.